In this sample, the clone carrying this TCR beta chain turned up a few times. Its antigen is unidentified. The entry originates in a study of cytomegalovirus exposure and HLA in healthy donors. Study-wide context: Early on, a data release was issued that held roughly 84 million unique TCRs from HLA-typed donors. Overall study results and limits: Among TCR sequences, most were rare, though some public TCRs appeared in many donors. TCR beta V segments were, for the most part, productive about 87% or about 30% of the time in an earlier analysis. A later analysis showed that HLA-associated TCR beta chains had undergone more clonal expansion than equally common others.

The primer mix had 60 Vbeta and 13 Jbeta primers. Profiling relied on immunoSEQ multiplex PCR, and the TCRdb table lists in-frame clones only, not all of them. The sample lists 76,000 or so clones, around 79% occurring once. The TCR sequence derives from a man aged 25 to 45 in good health and CMV-seronegative. The specimen sequenced was PBMCs.

DNA for the CDR3: TGTGCCAGTAGTATGCCCCGACAGGGGGCCGTAGGACCTAACTATGGCTACACCTTC. It yields the protein CASSMPRQGAVGPNYGYTF. This chain links TRBV19 with TRBJ1-2, with TRBD1 matching 10 bases. The V gene's germline CDR1 is LNHDA and CDR2 SQIVND (reference sequence). This CDR3 has 19 amino acids. Trimming at V came to 3 bases and at J to 0 bases, leaving 13 bases not matched to a gene.